The T cell receptor (beta chain) under discussion was sequenced for a study of blood T cell repertoires in COVID-19. About the study: Whether acute or convalescent, the COVID-19 samples came from the United States, Italy and Spain. Nucleic acid was either cDNA or gDNA, and it came from T cells, B-cell-depleted T cells, or PBMCs.

Original processing methods: Amplifying reference gene primers gave estimates of nucleated cell counts. Profiling relied on immunoSEQ multiplex PCR, and the TCRdb table lists in-frame clones only, not all of them. V and J calls and clone size are as listed in that table; D and trimming were resolved from the DNA. The sample yields nearly 200,000 clones, over 75% seen once. Germline values: CDR1 MDHEN, CDR2 SYDVKM. Trimming cost V 4 bases and J 2 bases, with 11 bases left between them. The CDR3 has 14 amino acids. Material: peripheral blood. This TCR came from a woman between 40 and 50 years old who had recovered from COVID-19. This rearrangement joins TRBV28 to TRBJ2-5; D is perhaps TRBD2 (6 bases). Written as DNA, the CDR3 is TGTGCCAGCAGTTATGGCGCGGGACAAGAGACCCAGTACTTC. Translated: CASSYGAGQETQYF. Filled out from reference TRBV28 and TRBJ2-5, the complete variable domain reads DVKVTQSSRYLVKRTGEKVFLECVQDMDHENMFWYRQDPGLGLRLIYFSYDVKMKEKGDIPEGYSVSREKKERFSLILESASTNQTSMYLCASSYGAGQETQYFGPGTRLLVL.